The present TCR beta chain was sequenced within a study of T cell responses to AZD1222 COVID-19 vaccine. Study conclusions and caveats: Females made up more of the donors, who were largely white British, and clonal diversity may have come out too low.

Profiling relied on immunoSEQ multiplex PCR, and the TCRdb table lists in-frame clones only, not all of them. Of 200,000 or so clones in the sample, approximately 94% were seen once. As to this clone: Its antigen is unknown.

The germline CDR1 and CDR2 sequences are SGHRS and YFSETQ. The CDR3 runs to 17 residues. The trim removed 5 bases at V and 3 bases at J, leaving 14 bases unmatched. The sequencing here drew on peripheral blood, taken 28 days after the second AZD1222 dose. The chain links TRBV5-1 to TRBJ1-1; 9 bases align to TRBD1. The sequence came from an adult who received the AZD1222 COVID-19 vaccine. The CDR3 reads CASRKLPGQGRDTEAFF. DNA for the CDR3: TGCGCCAGCAGAAAGCTACCGGGACAGGGAAGGGACACTGAAGCTTTCTTT.